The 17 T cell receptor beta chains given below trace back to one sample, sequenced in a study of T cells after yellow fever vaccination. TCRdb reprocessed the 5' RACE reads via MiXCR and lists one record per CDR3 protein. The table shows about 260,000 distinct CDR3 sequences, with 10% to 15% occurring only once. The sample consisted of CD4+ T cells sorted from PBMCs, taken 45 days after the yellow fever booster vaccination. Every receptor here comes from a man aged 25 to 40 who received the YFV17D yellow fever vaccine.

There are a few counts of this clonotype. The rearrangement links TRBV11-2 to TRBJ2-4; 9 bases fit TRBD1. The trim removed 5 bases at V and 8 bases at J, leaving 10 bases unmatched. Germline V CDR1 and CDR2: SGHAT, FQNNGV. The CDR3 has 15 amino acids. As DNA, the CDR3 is TGTGCCAGCAGCCCGCCCGGGACAGGGAGGGACATTCAGTACTTC. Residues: CASSPPGTGRDIQYF.

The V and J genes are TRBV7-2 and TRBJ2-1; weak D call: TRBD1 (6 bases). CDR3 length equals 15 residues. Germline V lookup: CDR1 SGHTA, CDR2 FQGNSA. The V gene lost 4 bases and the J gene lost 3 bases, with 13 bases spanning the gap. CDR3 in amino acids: CASSSRDIRYNEQFF. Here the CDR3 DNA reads TGTGCCAGCAGCTCTAGGGACATCCGCTACAATGAGCAGTTCTTC.

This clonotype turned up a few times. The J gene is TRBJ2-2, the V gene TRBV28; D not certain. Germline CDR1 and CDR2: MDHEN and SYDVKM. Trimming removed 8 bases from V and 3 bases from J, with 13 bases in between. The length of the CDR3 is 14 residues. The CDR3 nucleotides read TGTGCCAGCCATACCTCTAGAGACACCGGGGAGCTGTTTTTT. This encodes CASHTSRDTGELFF.

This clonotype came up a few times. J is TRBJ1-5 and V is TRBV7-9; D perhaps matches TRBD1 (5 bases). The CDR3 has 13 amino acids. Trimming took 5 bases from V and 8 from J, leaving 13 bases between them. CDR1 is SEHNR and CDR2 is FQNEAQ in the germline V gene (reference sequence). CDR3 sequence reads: CASSRGMVEPQHF. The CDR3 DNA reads TGTGCCAGCAGCCGGGGGATGGTAGAGCCCCAGCATTTT. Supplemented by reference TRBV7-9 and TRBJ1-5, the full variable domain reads DTGVSQNPRHKITKRGQNVTFRCDPISEHNRLYWYRQTLGQGPEFLTYFQNEAQLEKSRLLSDRFSAERPKGSFSTLEIQRTEQGDSAMYLCASSRGMVEPQHFGDGTRLSIL.

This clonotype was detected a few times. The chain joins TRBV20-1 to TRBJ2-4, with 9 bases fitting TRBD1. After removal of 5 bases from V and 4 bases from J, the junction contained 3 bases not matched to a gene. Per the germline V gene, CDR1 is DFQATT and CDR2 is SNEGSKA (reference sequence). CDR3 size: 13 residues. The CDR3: CSAVDRGKNIQYF. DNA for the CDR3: TGCAGTGCTGTCGACAGGGGGAAAAACATTCAGTACTTC.

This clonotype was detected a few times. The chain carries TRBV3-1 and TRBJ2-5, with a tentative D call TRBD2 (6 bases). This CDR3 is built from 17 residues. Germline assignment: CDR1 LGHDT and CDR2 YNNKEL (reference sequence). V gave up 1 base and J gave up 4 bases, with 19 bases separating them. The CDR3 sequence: CASSQGKRGGGGETQYF. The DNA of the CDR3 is TGTGCCAGCAGCCAAGGGAAGAGGGGAGGAGGTGGAGAGACCCAGTACTTC.

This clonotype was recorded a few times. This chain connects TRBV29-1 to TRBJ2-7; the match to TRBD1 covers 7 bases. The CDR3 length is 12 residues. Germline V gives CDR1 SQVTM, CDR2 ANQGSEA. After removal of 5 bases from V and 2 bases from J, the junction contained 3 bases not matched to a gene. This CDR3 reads CSVRDRAYEQYF. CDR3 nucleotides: TGCAGCGTTCGGGACAGAGCCTACGAGCAGTACTTC.

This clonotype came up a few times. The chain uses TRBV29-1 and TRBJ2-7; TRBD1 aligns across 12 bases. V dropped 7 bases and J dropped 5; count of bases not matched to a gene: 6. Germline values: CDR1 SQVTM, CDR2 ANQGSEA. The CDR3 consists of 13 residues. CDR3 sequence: CSGRDRGRDEQYF. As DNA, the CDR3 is TGCAGCGGGAGGGACAGGGGGCGAGACGAGCAGTACTTC.

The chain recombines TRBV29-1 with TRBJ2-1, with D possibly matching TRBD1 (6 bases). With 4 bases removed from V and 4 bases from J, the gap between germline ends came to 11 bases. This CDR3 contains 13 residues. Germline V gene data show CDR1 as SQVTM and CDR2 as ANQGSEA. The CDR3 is CSVAKTGYNEQFF. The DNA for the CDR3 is TGCAGCGTTGCCAAGACAGGATACAATGAGCAGTTCTTC.

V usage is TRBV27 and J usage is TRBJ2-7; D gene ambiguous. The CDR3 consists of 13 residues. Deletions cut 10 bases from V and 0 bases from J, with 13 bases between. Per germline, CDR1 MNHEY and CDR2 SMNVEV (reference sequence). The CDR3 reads CAISLLPSYEQYF. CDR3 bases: TGTGCCATCAGCCTGCTGCCCTCCTACGAGCAGTACTTC.

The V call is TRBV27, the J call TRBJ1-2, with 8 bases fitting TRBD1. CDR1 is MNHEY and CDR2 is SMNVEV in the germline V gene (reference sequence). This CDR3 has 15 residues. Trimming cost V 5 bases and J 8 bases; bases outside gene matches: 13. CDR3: CASSDLGQGLRGYTF. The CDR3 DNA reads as TGTGCCAGCAGTGATTTAGGACAGGGTCTACGGGGCTACACCTTC.

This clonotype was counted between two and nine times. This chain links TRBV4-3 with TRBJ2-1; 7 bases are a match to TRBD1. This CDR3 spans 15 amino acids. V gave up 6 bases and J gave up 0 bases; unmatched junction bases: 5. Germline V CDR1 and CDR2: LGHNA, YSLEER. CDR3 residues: CASSRQGNSYNEQFF. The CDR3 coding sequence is TGCGCCAGCAGTAGACAGGGCAACTCCTACAATGAGCAGTTCTTC.

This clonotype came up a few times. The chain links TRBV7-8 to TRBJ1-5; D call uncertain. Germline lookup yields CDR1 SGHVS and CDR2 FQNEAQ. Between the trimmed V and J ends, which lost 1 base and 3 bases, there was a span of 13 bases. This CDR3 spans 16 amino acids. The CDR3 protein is CASSLEGFLVNQPQHF. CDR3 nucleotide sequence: TGTGCCAGCAGCTTAGAAGGATTCTTAGTCAATCAGCCCCAGCATTTT.

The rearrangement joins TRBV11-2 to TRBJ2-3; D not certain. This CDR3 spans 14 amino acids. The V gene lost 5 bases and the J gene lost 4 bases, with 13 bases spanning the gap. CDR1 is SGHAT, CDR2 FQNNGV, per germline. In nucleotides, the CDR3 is TGTGCCAGCAGCCGGCGGCCCAATGCAGATACGCAGTATTTT. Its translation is CASSRRPNADTQYF.

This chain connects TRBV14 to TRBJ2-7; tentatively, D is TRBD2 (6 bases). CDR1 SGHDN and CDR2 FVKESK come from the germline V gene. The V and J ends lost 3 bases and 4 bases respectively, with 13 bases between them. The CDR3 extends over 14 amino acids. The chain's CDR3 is CASSQNYGLYEQYF. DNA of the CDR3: TGTGCCAGCAGCCAGAATTACGGACTATACGAGCAGTACTTC.

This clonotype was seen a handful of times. The CDR3 DNA is TGTGCCAGCAGCACGACCGGGGCAGACTACAATGAGCAGTTCTTC. This codes for CASSTTGADYNEQFF. The chain is built from TRBV7-2 and TRBJ2-1; D may match TRBD1 or TRBD2 (5 bases each). The CDR3 length is 15 residues. CDR1 and CDR2 from the germline V gene are SGHTA and FQGNSA. Between the trimmed V and J ends, which lost 5 bases and 3 bases, there was a span of 14 bases.

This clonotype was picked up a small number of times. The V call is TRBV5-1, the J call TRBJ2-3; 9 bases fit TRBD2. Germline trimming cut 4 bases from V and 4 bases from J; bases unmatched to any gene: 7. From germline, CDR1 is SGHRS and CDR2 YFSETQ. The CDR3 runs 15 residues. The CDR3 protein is CASSTQAGGSDTQYF. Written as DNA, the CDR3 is TGCGCCAGCAGCACCCAAGCGGGAGGCTCAGATACGCAGTATTTT.